This entry describes one T cell receptor beta chain. As yet, its antigen is unknown. Second-dose schedules of about 4 or about 12 weeks were combined. The entry originates in a study of T cell responses to AZD1222 COVID-19 vaccine. General study results and limits: Sampled repertoires all dated from after the peak T cell response. Regions left unmutated in variants are reportedly the target of nearly half of spike-specific TCRs. Increases in Spike-specific TCR breadth and depth were seen after two AZD1222 doses.

The assay was immunoSEQ multiplex PCR, and TCRdb's table has in-frame clones only and misses some. The sample records 120,000 or so clones, about 94% being singletons. V was shortened by 2 bases and J by 0 bases, with 11 bases between the two germline ends. The CDR3 sequence is 16 residues long. Germline V gives CDR1 MNHEY, CDR2 SMNVEV (reference sequence). This specimen consisted of peripheral blood, obtained 28 days after the second AZD1222 dose. This TCR was recovered from an adult who received the AZD1222 COVID-19 vaccine. The chain joins TRBV27 to TRBJ2-4; unclear D gene. The CDR3 sequence: CASSLQVTLAKNIQYF. CDR3 sequence (DNA): TGTGCCAGCAGTTTACAGGTCACTCTAGCCAAAAACATTCAGTACTTC.